This T cell receptor beta chain was captured in a study of blood T cell repertoires in COVID-19. About the study: The origin of the acute and convalescent COVID-19 samples was the United States, Italy and Spain. PBMCs, B-cell-depleted T cells, or T cells were the source of the cDNA or gDNA that made up the material.

This CDR3 region has 11 residues. Germline V gene data show CDR1 as DFQATT and CDR2 as SNEGSKA (reference sequence). J was trimmed by 11 bases and V by 6 bases; bases with no gene match: 5. Authors' analysis steps: Nucleated cell counts were estimated from reference gene primer amplification. Repertoires were generated with immunoSEQ multiplex PCR, while TCRdb's copy carries only in-frame clones and drops some. D and trimming were read from the DNA, whereas the V and J calls and clone size are those reported in that table. Seen here are 190,000 or so clones, around 83% observed once, and the top ten hold under 3%.

The sequence derives from a man aged 50 to 59 with active or convalescent COVID-19. The V and J genes are TRBV20-1 and TRBJ2-1, with 9 bases that match TRBD1. The specimen sequenced was peripheral blood. The CDR3 here is CSAGQGNKQFF. The CDR3 nucleotides are TGCAGTGCGGGACAGGGTAATAAGCAGTTCTTC.